This TCR beta chain was identified in a study of CD8+ T cells in alopecia areata. Notes on the study in general: Clonality in lesional scalp, especially alopecia totalis/universalis, exceeded that of normal scalp. Patients displayed less clarity in TCR sharing than mice, a finding possibly related to HLA. Scalp samples also contribute reads from the resident alphabeta T cells found in normal skin.

Isolated RNA was reverse transcribed into cDNA used as the sequencing template. The repertoire was sequenced with immunoSEQ multiplex PCR; TCRdb's copy has only in-frame clones and lacks some. Of roughly 100,000 clones listed, approximately 52% are singletons. As regards this clone: The target antigen is unknown.

The CDR3 is 14 amino acids. Per germline, CDR1 KGHSH and CDR2 LQKENI. Trimming pared 0 bases from V and 1 base from J, leaving 6 bases between. The chain couples TRBV18 to TRBJ1-1; D gene ambiguous. Sequencing used CD4+ T cells sorted from blood. The TCR sequence derives from a human donor in good health. The CDR3: CASSPPSENTEAFF. The CDR3 DNA reads as TGTGCCAGCTCACCACCGTCGGAGAACACTGAAGCTTTCTTT.